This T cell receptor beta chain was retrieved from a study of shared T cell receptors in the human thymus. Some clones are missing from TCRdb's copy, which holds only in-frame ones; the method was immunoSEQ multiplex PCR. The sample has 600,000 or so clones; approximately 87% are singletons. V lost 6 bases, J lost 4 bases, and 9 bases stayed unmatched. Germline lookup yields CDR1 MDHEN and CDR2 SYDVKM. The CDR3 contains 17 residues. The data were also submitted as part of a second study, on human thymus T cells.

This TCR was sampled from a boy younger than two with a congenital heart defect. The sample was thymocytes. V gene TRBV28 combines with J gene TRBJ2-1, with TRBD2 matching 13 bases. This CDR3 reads CASSSGTSGNQYNEQFF. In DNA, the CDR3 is TGTGCCAGCAGCTCCGGGACTAGCGGGAACCAGTACAATGAGCAGTTCTTC.